This T cell receptor beta chain came from a study of STAT5B mutations in CD4+ large granular lymphocyte leukemia. Study-level background: Among healthy controls, a particular HLA allele went with more CDR3 'QG' motifs. The study, taken as a whole, reports: Patient CD4-sorted repertoires stayed more clonal than healthy ones after leukemic-clone removal. TRBV06-family usage was enriched in top patient clones (8/27) versus controls (2/35).

The CDR3 has 15 residues. V was pared by 4 bases and J by 4 bases, with 5 bases of the junction left unmatched. From germline, CDR1 is LGHNA and CDR2 YSLEER. Concerning this clone itself: What it binds is not known.

TCRdb's table, derived via immunoSEQ multiplex PCR, lists solely in-frame clones and lacks some. The data contain around 38,000 clones, 70% to 90% of them seen just once; the ten biggest clones take up less than 3.5%. The source material was CD4+ T cells from blood buffy coats. This rearrangement joins TRBV4-3 to TRBJ2-7; TRBD2 matches at 12 bases. The clonotype originates from a human donor in good health. The CDR3 nucleotides are TGCGCCAGCAGCCGGACTAGCGGGATAGGTTACGAGCAGTACTTC. This codes for CASSRTSGIGYEQYF.